Below are 8 T cell receptor beta chains sequenced from a single sample in a study of CD8+ T cells in alopecia areata. Cells pooled from cutaneous lymph nodes were sorted on CD4, CD8alpha, NKG2D, NKG2ACE and other markers. cDNA prepared by RNA extraction and subsequent reverse transcription served as the template for sequencing. Measured with immunoSEQ multiplex PCR; TCRdb has only the in-frame clones, and not every one. Sampling found 270,000 or so clones, none seen once. Input material: CD4+ T cells sorted from a lymph node. The receptor set was obtained from a C3H/HeJ mouse with alopecia areata. This line is of MHC haplotype H2-k.

Only a few counts were recorded for this clone. Germline and genes here are mouse. The read ends 4 residues shy of where the CDR3 ends; the end is completed using the germline J gene. V and J are TRBV13-2 and TRBJ2-1; TRBD1 matches 8 bases. Germline V gives CDR1 NNHNN, CDR2 SYGAGS (reference sequence). This CDR3 has 13 amino acids. V trimming: 5 bases; J trimming: 2 bases; junction bases outside the gene matches: 0. CDR3 DNA (partial): TGTGCCAGCGGGGGACAGGACTATGCT. Its translation: CASGGQDYA. The full CDR3 sequence reads CASGGQDYAEQFF.

Comments on this clone: Mouse germline and gene names are used. With the read ending 4 residues before the CDR3 end, the germline J gene is used to fill in that end. The same CDR3 can be traced to other DNA sequences in this sample. The V gene is TRBV13-1, the J gene TRBJ2-4; 9 nucleotides align to TRBD2. The CDR3 covers 15 residues. Trimming took 2 bases from V and 0 from J; bases not matched to a gene: 1. Per the germline V gene, CDR1 is NSHNY and CDR2 is SYGAGN. CDR3 residues: CASSEGLGSQNTLYF. CDR3 DNA (partial): TGTGCCAGCAGTGAGGGACTGGGTAGTCAAAAC.

Points on this clone: Each gene name is a mouse one. Read sequence stops 4 residues before the CDR3 end, and the germline J gene provides the missing end. V gene TRBV5 combines with J gene TRBJ2-2; TRBD2 matches 11 bases. The CDR3 sequence is 17 residues long. V lost 3 bases to trimming and J lost 0 bases; unmatched junction nucleotides: 3. The germline gives CDR1 LGHNA, CDR2 YNLKQL (reference sequence). The chain's CDR3 is CASSQGTGGSNTGQLYF. CDR3 DNA (partial): TGTGCCAGCAGCCAGGGGACTGGGGGATCAAACACCGGG.

With regard to this clone: Here the gene names and germline are mouse. The read terminates 4 residues before the CDR3 end, so the remaining end is supplied by the germline J gene. The genes are TRBV5 and TRBJ2-3; 9 positions agree with TRBD2. V shed 0 bases and J 1 base; nucleotides not matched to a gene: 2. The germline CDR1 and CDR2 sequences are LGHNA and YNLKQL (reference sequence). This CDR3 region has 16 residues. CDR3 bases read: TGTGCCAGCAGCCAAGATCACTGGGGGGGTGCAGAA. Its translation is CASSQDHWGGAE. The complete CDR3 sequence is CASSQDHWGGAETLYF.

This clone was seen a handful of times. Gene names refer to mouse genes. Other DNA sequences in this specimen translate into the identical CDR3. The CDR3 here is CASSSGTSSAETLYF. The part of the CDR3 DNA that was read is TGTGCTAGCAGTTCCGGGACTTCTAGTGCAGAA. V and J are TRBV29 and TRBJ2-3, with a weak D call TRBD2 (6 bases). Coverage ceases 4 residues before the CDR3 finishes, and the germline J gene fills in the end. The CDR3 has 15 residues. Between the trimmed V and J ends, which lost 4 bases and 0 bases, there was a span of 11 bases. The germline CDR1 and CDR2 sequences are MSHET and SYDVDS.

This clone occurred a few times. Each gene name is a mouse one. The CDR3 extends 4 residues past the end of the read, so its final part is completed from the germline J gene. The rearrangement uses TRBV17 and TRBJ2-7; the match to TRBD2 covers 12 bases. Germline V gene sequence: CDR1 MNHDT, CDR2 YYDKIL. This CDR3 has 13 residues. The CDR3 is CASKDWGGYEQYF. The covered CDR3 bases are TGTGCTAGCAAGGACTGGGGGGGGTAT. The full variable domain, in which reference TRBV17 and TRBJ2-7 provide the parts outside the CDR3, is DTTVKQNPRYKLARVGKPVNLICSQTMNHDTMYWYQKKPNQAPKLLLFYYDKILNREADTFEKFQSSRPNNSFCSLYIGSAGLEYSAMYLCASKDWGGYEQYFGPGTRLTVL.

Comment on this clone: Genes and germline come from the mouse. The read terminates 4 residues ahead of where the CDR3 ends, so the germline J gene completes it. Other DNA sequences in this sample translate to the same CDR3. This chain links TRBV19 with TRBJ1-1, with D possibly TRBD1 on 6 matching bases. The V end lost 3 bases, the J end lost 4 bases, and 10 bases lay between the germline ends. The CDR3 covers 13 residues. The germline gives CDR1 FNHDT, CDR2 SITEND (reference sequence). The CDR3 bases that were read are TGTGCCAGCAGTACAGGGGAAGGCACA. Its translation is CASSTGEGT. The whole CDR3 sequence is CASSTGEGTEVFF. Drawing the rest from reference TRBV19 and TRBJ1-1, the complete variable domain is GGIITQTPKFLIGQEGQKLTLKCQQNFNHDTMYWYRQDSGKGLRLIYYSITENDLQKGDLSEGYDASREKKSSFSLTVTSAQKNEMAVFLCASSTGEGTEVFFGKGTRLTVV.

As to this clone: Gene names denote mouse genes. Read coverage stops 4 residues before the CDR3 terminus; the germline J gene supplies the remainder. V and J are TRBV1 and TRBJ1-2; the D gene is possibly TRBD1 (6 bases). Trimming removed 3 bases from V and 0 bases from J, with 11 bases in between. The CDR3 sequence is 15 residues long. CDR1 and CDR2 (germline): NSQYPW, LRSPGD (reference sequence). CDR3 region: CTCSAQQGTNSDYTF. CDR3 bases read: TGCACCTGCAGTGCCCAACAGGGTACAAACTCC.